Listed here are 21 T cell receptor beta chains from one sample, sequenced in a study of blood T cell repertoires in COVID-19. Repertoires were generated with immunoSEQ multiplex PCR, while TCRdb's copy carries only in-frame clones and drops some. The table shows 220,000 or so clones, with 82% occurring only once. Source material: peripheral blood. These receptors all stem from a woman older than 75 with COVID-19, enrolled during active disease.

The rearrangement uses TRBV2 and TRBJ2-7; TRBD1 matches at 9 bases. CDR1 is SNHLY, CDR2 FYNNEI, per germline. The CDR3 contains 15 residues. J was trimmed by 4 bases and V by 6 bases; bases with no gene match: 10. This chain's CDR3 is CASRLGQGGKYEQYF. The DNA for the CDR3 is TGTGCCAGCAGGCTGGGACAGGGTGGAAAGTACGAGCAGTACTTC.

The CDR3 nucleotides are TGTGCCAGCAGCCGGGGACTAGTAGAGGGCCAAGAGACCCAGTACTTC. Protein: CASSRGLVEGQETQYF. J is TRBJ2-5 and V is TRBV5-6; 8 bases align to TRBD2. Germline V gene sequence: CDR1 SGHDT, CDR2 YYEEEE. Trimming removed 4 bases from V and 1 base from J; junction bases left unmatched: 9. The CDR3 consists of 16 residues.

This chain links TRBV4-3 with TRBJ1-5; tentatively, D is TRBD1 (5 bases). Germline CDR1 and CDR2: LGHNA and YSLEER. The V and J ends lost 0 bases and 6 bases respectively, with 18 bases between them. There are 17 residues in the CDR3. The CDR3 DNA reads as TGCGCCAGCAGCCAAGAAGGTTACTCAGGGTCAACTCAGCCCCAGCATTTT. It encodes CASSQEGYSGSTQPQHF.

The V and J genes are TRBV4-3 and TRBJ2-1; 10 bases are shared with TRBD1. The CDR3 extends over 14 amino acids. CDR1 LGHNA and CDR2 YSLEER come from the germline V gene. J was trimmed by 4 bases and V by 8 bases; bases with no gene match: 5. CDR3 sequence reads: CASRLGQGYNEQFF. The CDR3 nucleotides read TGCGCCAGCCGCTTGGGACAGGGGTACAATGAGCAGTTCTTC.

J is TRBJ2-7 and V is TRBV5-4; D is perhaps TRBD1 (6 bases). The ends were cut back, 3 bases at V and 5 bases at J, with 12 bases in the middle. The CDR3 runs to 13 residues. From germline, CDR1 is SGHNT and CDR2 YYREEE (reference sequence). CDR3 DNA: TGTGCCAGCAGCTCAAAAAACAGGGACGAGCAGTACTTC. Its protein product is CASSSKNRDEQYF.

The chain carries TRBV3-1 (or the pseudogene TRBV3-2) and TRBJ1-5; D is unresolved. Between the trimmed V and J ends, which lost 1 base and 3 bases, there was a span of 7 bases. Per the germline V gene, CDR1 is LGHDT and CDR2 is YNNKEL (reference sequence). The CDR3 length is 14 residues. CDR3: CASSQGGPNQPQHF. In nucleotides, the CDR3 is TGTGCCAGCAGCCAAGGAGGGCCCAATCAGCCCCAGCATTTT.

This chain uses TRBV7-6 with TRBJ1-4; 10 positions agree with TRBD1. Germline V gene sequence: CDR1 SGHVS, CDR2 FNYEAQ. This CDR3 region has 16 residues. V dropped 5 bases and J dropped 2; count of bases not matched to a gene: 5. The CDR3 protein is CASSHRQGATNEKLFF. The CDR3 nucleotides read TGTGCCAGCAGCCATAGACAGGGGGCCACTAATGAAAAACTGTTTTTT.

V gene TRBV23-1 combines with J gene TRBJ2-2; 8 bases line up with TRBD2. TRBV23-1 is sorted into the ORF group, with uncertain function. V lost 10 bases to trimming and J lost 1 base; unmatched junction nucleotides: 11. The CDR3 is made up of 16 amino acids. CDR3 amino acids: CATPCRAGGNTGELFF. In nucleotides, the CDR3 is TGCGCCACCCCATGCAGGGCGGGGGGGAACACCGGGGAGCTGTTTTTT.

The J gene is TRBJ1-2, the V gene TRBV5-4; 7 bases line up with TRBD1. V was clipped by 4 bases and J by 4 bases; unmatched bases: 4. This CDR3 region has 13 residues. The germline gives CDR1 SGHNT, CDR2 YYREEE (reference sequence). The CDR3 loop reads CASSQGQIYGYTF. CDR3 coding DNA: TGTGCCAGCAGCCAGGGACAGATCTATGGCTACACCTTC.

This chain links TRBV6-5 with TRBJ1-1, with D uncertain. This CDR3 is 15 amino acids long. CDR1 and CDR2 from the germline V gene are MNHEY and SVGAGI. V shed 6 bases and J shed 7 bases, with 21 bases lying between them. The CDR3: CASRKTRGAESEAFF. The CDR3 DNA reads TGTGCCAGCAGAAAAACCCGGGGAGCAGAAAGTGAAGCTTTCTTT.

A note on this clone: At the DNA level, this CDR3 is encoded by other sequences in the same sample as well. The DNA for the CDR3 is TGTGCCAGCTCACCCAACAGGAACACCGGGGAGCTGTTTTTT. Its protein product is CASSPNRNTGELFF. V and J are TRBV18 and TRBJ2-2; no definite D call. Per germline, CDR1 KGHSH and CDR2 LQKENI. With 3 bases removed from V and 1 base from J, the gap between germline ends came to 6 bases. There are 14 residues in the CDR3.

This rearrangement joins TRBV3-1 (or the pseudogene TRBV3-2) to TRBJ1-5; a possible D gene is TRBD1 (6 bases). V lost 4 bases, J lost 7 bases, and 11 bases lay in between. The CDR3 sequence is 13 residues long. Germline loops: CDR1 LGHDT, CDR2 YNNKEL (reference sequence). CDR3 sequence (DNA): TGTGCCAGCAGCCCCCCTGGACAGCAGCCCCAGCATTTT. Encoded protein: CASSPPGQQPQHF.

This sequence joins TRBV15 and TRBJ2-5; D call uncertain. The CDR3 runs to 13 residues. The germline V gene encodes CDR1 LNHNV and CDR2 YYDKDF (reference sequence). V lost 5 bases and J lost 2, with 9 bases in between. In DNA form, the CDR3 reads TGTGCCACCAGCCGAACACAGCAAGAGACCCAGTACTTC. Protein: CATSRTQQETQYF.

The chain combines TRBV19 with TRBJ1-2; weak D call: TRBD1 (5 bases). The length of the CDR3 is 15 residues. In germline, CDR1 is LNHDA, CDR2 SQIVND (reference sequence). V lost 1 base and J 10 bases, leaving 19 bases between the germline ends. The CDR3: CASSIASLEGIAYTF. The CDR3 DNA sequence: TGTGCCAGTAGTATAGCGTCCCTGGAGGGGATAGCCTACACCTTC.

The chain links TRBV11-2 to TRBJ1-2; D possibly corresponds to TRBD1 (6 bases). The germline V and J ends were trimmed by 3 bases and 4 bases, with 15 bases remaining between them. The CDR3 is made up of 15 amino acids. The V gene's germline CDR1 is SGHAT and CDR2 FQNNGV. Here the CDR3 reads CASSLDSPRGYGYTF. CDR3 DNA sequence: TGTGCCAGCAGCTTGGACAGTCCCAGGGGCTATGGCTACACCTTC. Full variable domain (outside the CDR3, taken from reference TRBV11-2 and TRBJ1-2): EAGVAQSPRYKIIEKRQSVAFWCNPISGHATLYWYQQILGQGPKLLIQFQNNGVVDDSQLPKDRFSAERLKGVDSTLKIQPAKLEDSAVYLCASSLDSPRGYGYTFGSGTRLTVV.

The chain combines TRBV5-1 with TRBJ1-1, with 9 nucleotides matching TRBD1. CDR1 is SGHRS and CDR2 is YFSETQ in the germline V gene. J was trimmed by 4 bases and V by 0 bases; bases with no gene match: 4. The CDR3 runs 15 residues. DNA of the CDR3: TGCGCCAGCAGCTTGGCTGGGACAGGGAGCACTGAAGCTTTCTTT. Its protein product is CASSLAGTGSTEAFF.

The chain couples TRBV4-1 to TRBJ1-1; perhaps TRBD1 as D (5 bases). CDR1 is MGHRA and CDR2 is YSYEKL in the germline V gene. This CDR3 is built from 13 residues. The germline V and J ends were trimmed by 0 bases and 6 bases, with 8 bases remaining between them. CDR3 coding DNA: TGCGCCAGCAGCCAAGAAGGGGAATCTGAAGCTTTCTTT. Residues: CASSQEGESEAFF.

In its sample, this clone was seen a few times. The chain uses TRBV7-3 and TRBJ1-2, with a possible D match to TRBD1 (6 bases). This CDR3 contains 17 residues. From germline, CDR1 is SGHTA and CDR2 FQGTGA. V lost 0 bases and J lost 8, with 22 bases in between. The CDR3 loop reads CASSLTGGHPNRGGYTF. CDR3 DNA sequence: TGTGCCAGCAGCTTAACCGGAGGACACCCGAATAGGGGGGGCTACACCTTC.

This rearrangement joins TRBV7-9 to TRBJ1-2; no reliable D call. The CDR3 has 14 residues. Germline CDR1 and CDR2: SEHNR and FQNEAQ (reference sequence). V lost 5 bases, J lost 4 bases, and 14 bases lay in between. This CDR3 reads CASSPSTRGYGYTF. The CDR3 region has the DNA TGTGCCAGCAGCCCCTCTACCCGGGGCTATGGCTACACCTTC.

The DNA of the CDR3 is TGTGCCAGCAGTTCTGTTCAGGGGGGAACTGAAGCTTTCTTT. It is translated as CASSSVQGGTEAFF. The chain joins TRBV6-2 or TRBV6-3 to TRBJ1-1; 7 bases map to TRBD1. This CDR3 is built from 14 residues. Germline CDR1 and CDR2: MNHEY and SVGEGT. Germline trimming cut 4 bases from V and 5 bases from J; bases unmatched to any gene: 7.

V is TRBV28 and J is TRBJ1-2, with D tentatively TRBD1 (5 bases). The CDR3 contains 13 residues. V was shortened by 5 bases and J by 7 bases, with 14 bases between the two germline ends. Germline V gene data show CDR1 as MDHEN and CDR2 as SYDVKM. Written as DNA, the CDR3 is TGTGCCAGCAGTAGTGCAGGGTCATTTGGCTACACCTTC. This sequence encodes CASSSAGSFGYTF.